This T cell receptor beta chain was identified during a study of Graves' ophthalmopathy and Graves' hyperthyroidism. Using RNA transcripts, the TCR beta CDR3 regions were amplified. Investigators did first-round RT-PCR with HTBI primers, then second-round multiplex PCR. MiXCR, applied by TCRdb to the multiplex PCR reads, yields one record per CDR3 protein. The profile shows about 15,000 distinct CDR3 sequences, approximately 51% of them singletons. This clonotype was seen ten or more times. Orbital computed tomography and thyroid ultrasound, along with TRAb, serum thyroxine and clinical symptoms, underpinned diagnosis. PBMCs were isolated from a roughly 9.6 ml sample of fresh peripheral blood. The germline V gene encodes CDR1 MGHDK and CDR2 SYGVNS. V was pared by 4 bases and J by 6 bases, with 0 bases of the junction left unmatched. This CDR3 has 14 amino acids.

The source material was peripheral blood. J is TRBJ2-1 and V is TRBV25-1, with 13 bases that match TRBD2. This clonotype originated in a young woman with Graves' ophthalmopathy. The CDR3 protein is CASSGTSGSNEQFF. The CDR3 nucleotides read TGTGCCAGCAGTGGGACTAGCGGGAGCAATGAGCAGTTCTTC. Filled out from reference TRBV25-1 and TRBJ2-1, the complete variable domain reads EADIYQTPRYLVIGTGKKITLECSQTMGHDKMYWYQQDPGMELHLIHYSYGVNSTEKGDLSSESTVSRIRTEHFPLTLESARPSHTSQYLCASSGTSGSNEQFFGPGTRLTVL.